Listed here are 11 T cell receptor beta chains from one sample, sequenced in a study of cytotoxic CD8 clonotypes in ibrutinib-treated CLL. Generated by immunoSEQ multiplex PCR, the TCRdb table keeps only in-frame clones and is missing some. Here the sample spans more than 11,000 clones, roughly two thirds being singletons. The material was PBMCs, obtained before ibrutinib treatment. These TCRs come from a human donor with chronic lymphocytic leukemia.

This chain connects TRBV6-6 to TRBJ1-2, with D possibly TRBD1 on 5 matching bases. V shed 2 bases and J shed 5 bases, with 18 bases lying between them. Germline-derived CDR1 and CDR2 are MNHNY and SVGAGI (reference sequence). The CDR3 has 16 amino acids. The CDR3 here is CASSYPSRGNEYGYTF. In DNA form, the CDR3 reads TGTGCCAGCAGTTACCCGAGTCGGGGGAACGAATATGGCTACACCTTC.

V is TRBV9 and J is TRBJ1-1, with a possible D match to TRBD1 (6 bases). Trimming removed 3 bases from V and 1 base from J, with 10 bases in between. The CDR3 is 14 amino acids. The germline V gene encodes CDR1 SGDLS and CDR2 YYNGEE. Here the CDR3 DNA reads TGTGCCAGCAGCGCGACAGGCTCGAACACTGAAGCTTTCTTT. This translates into CASSATGSNTEAFF.

The CDR3 DNA reads as TGCGCCAGCAGCTTGGGGGTATCGCGGACTGAAGCTTTCTTT. Amino acids: CASSLGVSRTEAFF. The chain combines TRBV5-1 with TRBJ1-1; the D is unclear. The germline CDR1 and CDR2 sequences are SGHRS and YFSETQ. V was cut by 0 bases and J by 5 bases, with 11 bases left in between. CDR3 length: 14 residues.

The chain has TRBV11-2 and TRBJ2-3, with D perhaps assigned TRBD1 or TRBD2 (5 bases each). The CDR3 consists of 14 residues. Trimming cost V 5 bases and J 0 bases, with 9 bases left between them. Germline values: CDR1 SGHAT, CDR2 FQNNGV. The CDR3 spells CASSRDGSTDTQYF. CDR3 sequence (DNA): TGTGCCAGCAGCCGGGACGGAAGCACAGATACGCAGTATTTT.

There are a few counts of this clone. This chain links TRBV7-9 with TRBJ2-1; perhaps TRBD1 as D (5 bases). V was clipped by 8 bases and J by 0 bases, with 8 bases between them. Germline loops: CDR1 SEHNR, CDR2 FQNEAQ (reference sequence). This CDR3 is built from 13 residues. CDR3 loop: CASGASSYNEQFF. In DNA, the CDR3 is TGTGCCAGCGGGGCCAGCTCCTACAATGAGCAGTTCTTC.

This clone was seen a few times. The V call is TRBV7-2, the J call TRBJ2-7, with D unclear. V gave up 7 bases and J gave up 3 bases, with 13 bases separating them. Germline CDR1 reads SGHTA; CDR2 reads FQGNSA. The CDR3 contains 13 residues. The CDR3 here is CASTTRSVYEQYF. Here the CDR3 DNA reads TGTGCCAGCACGACGAGAAGCGTCTACGAGCAGTACTTC.

This clone was seen just once. The chain carries TRBV27 and TRBJ1-1; D perhaps matches TRBD1 (5 bases). The CDR3 is made up of 12 amino acids. The V end lost 3 bases, the J end lost 5 bases, and 7 bases lay between the germline ends. CDR1 and CDR2 (germline): MNHEY, SMNVEV (reference sequence). CDR3 region: CASSLQGTEAFF. The CDR3 bases are TGTGCCAGCAGTTTGCAGGGTACTGAAGCTTTCTTT.

The rearrangement uses TRBV5-5 and TRBJ2-2, with TRBD1 identical over 10 bases. V was clipped by 0 bases and J by 6 bases; unmatched bases: 5. CDR1 is SGHKS, CDR2 YYEKEE, per germline (reference sequence). This CDR3 is built from 16 residues. CDR3 sequence: CASSLGGTGVAGELFF. The CDR3 bases are TGTGCCAGCAGCTTGGGAGGGACAGGGGTCGCCGGGGAGCTGTTTTTT.

This clone is a singleton in its sample. The rearrangement links TRBV5-6 to TRBJ2-3, with D possibly being TRBD2 (6 bases). Germline V gene data show CDR1 as SGHDT and CDR2 as YYEEEE. V lost 0 bases, J lost 5 bases, and 16 bases lay in between. This CDR3 comprises 16 residues. CDR3 bases: TGTGCCAGCAGCTTGGTGGCGACCCGGCGGGGAGATACGCAGTATTTT. Its translation is CASSLVATRRGDTQYF.

This rearrangement joins TRBV28 to TRBJ2-5, with D uncertain. Looked up from germline, CDR1 is MDHEN and CDR2 is SYDVKM. This CDR3 spans 10 amino acids. Trimming took 10 bases from V and 3 from J, leaving 6 bases between them. CDR3 in DNA: TGTGCCACCCTCGAAGAGACCCAGTACTTC. Its protein is CATLEETQYF.

V is TRBV7-3 and J is TRBJ2-3, with D tentatively TRBD2 (5 bases). With 3 bases removed from V and 4 bases from J, the gap between germline ends came to 8 bases. This CDR3 region has 13 residues. The germline gives CDR1 SGHTA, CDR2 FQGTGA. The DNA of the CDR3 is TGTGCCAGCAGCTTGCTAGCTGCAGATACGCAGTATTTT. It yields the protein CASSLLAADTQYF.